This T cell receptor beta chain was sequenced for a study of cytomegalovirus exposure and HLA in healthy donors. As for the study in general: In a later analysis, it was reported that the roughly 130 validation repertoires had been produced on the same platform as the 500 to 750 repertoires belonging to the first cohort.

Of note for this clone: Its specificity is not known.

Study conclusions and caveats: Rarity marked most TCR sequences, yet some public TCRs occurred in many donors. According to a subsequent analysis, TCR clusters identified in the first cohort showed a tendency to co-occur across the 100 to 150 validation repertoires.

The study drew the donors from its 120-subject validation cohort, separate from the roughly 700-subject first cohort. TCRdb's table, derived via immunoSEQ multiplex PCR, lists solely in-frame clones and lacks some. Here the sample spans a few hundred thousand clones, 86% being singletons. Trimming took off 3 bases at V and 7 bases at J, with 10 bases between the two ends. Per germline, CDR1 SEHNR and CDR2 FQNEAQ (reference sequence). This CDR3 spans 14 amino acids. This chain joins TRBV7-9 and TRBJ1-6; TRBD1 might be the D (6 bases). Sequencing used PBMCs. The receptor was derived from a woman between 18 and 29 years old in good health and CMV-seronegative. The CDR3, as DNA: TGTGCCAGCAGCTTGGGGGGGCACAATTCACCCCTCCACTTT. It yields the protein CASSLGGHNSPLHF.